The entry below gives a single TCR beta chain sequence along with its context. Antigen specificity is unknown. The same CDR3 also results from other DNA sequences found in this sample. The CDR3 contains 15 residues. V dropped 5 bases and J dropped 0 bases, with 11 bases sitting between them. In germline, CDR1 is SGHTA, CDR2 FQGTGA. Method: immunoSEQ multiplex PCR; TCRdb's copy keeps in-frame clones and lacks some. Here the sample spans some 120,000 clones, roughly 90% being singletons. This sample is drawn from a study of CD4+ T cells in melanoma. General study findings and limits: In melanoma, neoantigen-specific CD4+ T cells reportedly differed in differentiation state. A reported correlation linked neoantigen-specific CD4+ T cells to CD8+, macrophage and B cell function.

This receptor was identified in a human donor with melanoma. The sequencing sample was made of peripheral blood. This chain connects TRBV7-3 to TRBJ2-1; unclear D gene. CDR3 residues: CASSPAPSSYNEQFF. The CDR3 nucleotides read TGTGCCAGCAGCCCGGCCCCGAGCTCCTACAATGAGCAGTTCTTC.